The clone carrying this T cell receptor (beta chain) has a single count. This sample is drawn from a study of blood T cell repertoires in COVID-19. Study-level information: COVID-19 samples, acute and convalescent, were from the United States, Italy and Spain. PBMCs, B-cell-depleted T cells, or T cells provided the cDNA or gDNA that made up the material.

Per the study methods: Amplification of reference gene primers was used by the study to estimate nucleated cell counts. The protocol was immunoSEQ multiplex PCR, while the TCRdb copy is restricted to in-frame clones and leaves out a portion. D and trimming were read from the DNA, whereas the V and J calls and clone size are those reported in that table. The data contain approximately 140,000 clones, 80% to 85% of them seen just once; the ten biggest clones take up over 1.1%. The junction had 6 bases not matched to a gene; V was cut back by 2 bases and J by 3 bases. The CDR3 totals 16 residues. Per germline, CDR1 WNHNN and CDR2 SYGVQD (reference sequence).

The clonotype was recovered from a man aged 55 to 69 with acute or convalescent COVID-19. Sequencing was performed on peripheral blood. The chain employs TRBV10-1 and TRBJ2-2; TRBD1 matches at 7 bases. The DNA for the CDR3 is TGCGCCAGCAGTGAGATGAGGGGGCAATACACCGGGGAGCTGTTTTTT. It encodes CASSEMRGQYTGELFF.